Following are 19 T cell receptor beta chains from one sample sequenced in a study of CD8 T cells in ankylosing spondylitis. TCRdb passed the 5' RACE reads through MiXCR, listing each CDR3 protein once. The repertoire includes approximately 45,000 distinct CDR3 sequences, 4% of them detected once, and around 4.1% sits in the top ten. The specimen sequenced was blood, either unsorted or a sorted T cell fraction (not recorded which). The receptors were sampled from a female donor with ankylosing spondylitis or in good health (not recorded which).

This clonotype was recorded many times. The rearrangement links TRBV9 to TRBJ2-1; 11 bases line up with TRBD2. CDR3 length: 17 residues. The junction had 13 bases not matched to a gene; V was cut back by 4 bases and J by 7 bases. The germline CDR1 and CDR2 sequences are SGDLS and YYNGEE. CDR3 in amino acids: CASSQPALAGGRNEQFF. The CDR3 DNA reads TGTGCCAGCAGCCAACCCGCATTAGCGGGGGGGCGGAATGAGCAGTTCTTC.

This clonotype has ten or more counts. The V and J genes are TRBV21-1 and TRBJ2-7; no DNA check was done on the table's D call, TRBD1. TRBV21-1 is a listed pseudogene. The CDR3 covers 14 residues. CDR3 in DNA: TGTGCCAGCAGCAAAGCGACAGGGGATCACGAGCAGTACTTC. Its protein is CASSKATGDHEQYF.

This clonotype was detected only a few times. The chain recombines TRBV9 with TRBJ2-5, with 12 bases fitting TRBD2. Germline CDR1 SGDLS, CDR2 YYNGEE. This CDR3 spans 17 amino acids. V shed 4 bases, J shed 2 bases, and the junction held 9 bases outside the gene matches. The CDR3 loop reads CASSPSPLAGGQETQYF. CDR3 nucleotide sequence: TGTGCCAGCAGCCCCTCCCCGCTAGCGGGGGGGCAAGAGACCCAGTACTTC.

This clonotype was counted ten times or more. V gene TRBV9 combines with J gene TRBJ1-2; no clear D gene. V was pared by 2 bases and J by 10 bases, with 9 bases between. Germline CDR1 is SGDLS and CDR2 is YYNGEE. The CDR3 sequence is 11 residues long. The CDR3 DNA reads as TGTGCCAGCAGCGTGGGCAGGAACTACACCTTC. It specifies CASSVGRNYTF.

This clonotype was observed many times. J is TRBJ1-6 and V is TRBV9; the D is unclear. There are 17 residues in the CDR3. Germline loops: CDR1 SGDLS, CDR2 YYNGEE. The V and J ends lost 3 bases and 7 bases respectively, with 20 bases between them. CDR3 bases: TGTGCCAGCAGCGAGACGGTCAGCCCCAGTAGGAATTCACCCCTCCACTTT. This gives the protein CASSETVSPSRNSPLHF.

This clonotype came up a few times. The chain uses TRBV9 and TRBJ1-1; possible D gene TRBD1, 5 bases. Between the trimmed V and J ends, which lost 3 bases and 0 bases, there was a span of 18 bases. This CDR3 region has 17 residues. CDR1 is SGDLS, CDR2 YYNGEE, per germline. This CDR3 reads CASSAEATGAMNTEAFF. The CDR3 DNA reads TGTGCCAGCAGCGCAGAGGCCACAGGCGCCATGAACACTGAAGCTTTCTTT. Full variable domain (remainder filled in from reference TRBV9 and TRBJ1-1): DSGVTQTPKHLITATGQRVTLRCSPRSGDLSVYWYQQSLDQGLQFLIQYYNGEERAKGNILERFSAQQFPDLHSELNLSSLELGDSALYFCASSAEATGAMNTEAFFGQGTRLTVV.

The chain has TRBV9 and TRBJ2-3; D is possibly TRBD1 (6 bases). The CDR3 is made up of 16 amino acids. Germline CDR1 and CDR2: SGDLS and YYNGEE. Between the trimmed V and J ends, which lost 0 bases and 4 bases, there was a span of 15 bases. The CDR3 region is CASSVEAGVIPDTQYF. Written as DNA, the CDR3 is TGTGCCAGCAGCGTAGAGGCAGGGGTTATTCCAGATACGCAGTATTTT. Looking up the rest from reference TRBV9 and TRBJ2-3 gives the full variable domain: DSGVTQTPKHLITATGQRVTLRCSPRSGDLSVYWYQQSLDQGLQFLIQYYNGEERAKGNILERFSAQQFPDLHSELNLSSLELGDSALYFCASSVEAGVIPDTQYFGPGTRLTVL.

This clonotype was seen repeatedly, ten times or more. CDR3 nucleotides: TGTGCCAGCAGCGTAGAACAGGGTCCCCCCAATGAGCAGTTCTTC. Translation: CASSVEQGPPNEQFF. V and J are TRBV9 and TRBJ2-1; D may be TRBD1 (6 bases). CDR3 length: 15 amino acids. Germline V CDR1 and CDR2: SGDLS, YYNGEE. The germline V and J ends were trimmed by 0 bases and 6 bases, with 13 bases remaining between them.

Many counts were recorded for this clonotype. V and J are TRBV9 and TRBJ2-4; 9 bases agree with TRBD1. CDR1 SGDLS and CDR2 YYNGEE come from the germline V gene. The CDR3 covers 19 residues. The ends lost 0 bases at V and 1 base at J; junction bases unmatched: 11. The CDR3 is CASSVETGGVGGAKNIQYF. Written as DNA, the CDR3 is TGTGCCAGCAGCGTAGAAACAGGGGGCGTAGGTGGGGCCAAAAACATTCAGTACTTC.

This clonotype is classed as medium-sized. This CDR3 reads CASSEGWGTGAYEQYF. The CDR3 DNA reads TGTGCCAGCAGCGAGGGATGGGGGACAGGGGCCTACGAGCAGTACTTC. The genes are TRBV9 and TRBJ2-7; 10 bases fit TRBD1. Losses at the gene ends were 3 bases for V and 2 bases for J; bases not matched to a gene: 8. The CDR3 contains 16 residues. Germline V gene data show CDR1 as SGDLS and CDR2 as YYNGEE.

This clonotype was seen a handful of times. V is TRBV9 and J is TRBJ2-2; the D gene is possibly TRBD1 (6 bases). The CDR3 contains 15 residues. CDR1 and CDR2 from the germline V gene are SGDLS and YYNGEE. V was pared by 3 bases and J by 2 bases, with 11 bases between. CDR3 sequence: CASSAYRANTGELFF. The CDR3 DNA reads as TGTGCCAGCAGCGCGTACAGGGCAAACACCGGGGAGCTGTTTTTT. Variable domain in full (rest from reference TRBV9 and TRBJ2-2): DSGVTQTPKHLITATGQRVTLRCSPRSGDLSVYWYQQSLDQGLQFLIQYYNGEERAKGNILERFSAQQFPDLHSELNLSSLELGDSALYFCASSAYRANTGELFFGEGSRLTVL.

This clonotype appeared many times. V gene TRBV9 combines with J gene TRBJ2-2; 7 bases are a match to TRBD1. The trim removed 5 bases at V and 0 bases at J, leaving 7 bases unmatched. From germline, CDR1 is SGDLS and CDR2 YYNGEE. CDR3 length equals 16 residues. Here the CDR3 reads CASSRTDRSNTGELFF. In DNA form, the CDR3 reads TGTGCCAGCAGTCGTACGGACAGGTCGAACACCGGGGAGCTGTTTTTT.

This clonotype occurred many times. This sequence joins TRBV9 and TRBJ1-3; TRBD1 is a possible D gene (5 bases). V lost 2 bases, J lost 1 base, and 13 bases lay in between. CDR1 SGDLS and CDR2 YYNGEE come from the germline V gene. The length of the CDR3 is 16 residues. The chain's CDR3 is CASSVRTGTSGNTIYF. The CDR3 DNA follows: TGTGCCAGCAGCGTCAGAACTGGGACGTCTGGAAACACCATATATTTT.

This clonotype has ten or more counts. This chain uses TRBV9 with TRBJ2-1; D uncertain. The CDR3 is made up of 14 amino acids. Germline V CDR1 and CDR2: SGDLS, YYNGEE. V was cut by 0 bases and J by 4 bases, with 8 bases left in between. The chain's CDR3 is CASSVALSYNEQFF. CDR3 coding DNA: TGTGCCAGCAGCGTAGCACTAAGTTACAATGAGCAGTTCTTC.

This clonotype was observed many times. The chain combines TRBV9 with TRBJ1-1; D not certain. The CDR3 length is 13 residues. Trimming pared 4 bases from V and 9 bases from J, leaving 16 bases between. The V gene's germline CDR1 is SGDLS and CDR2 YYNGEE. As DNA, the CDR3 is TGTGCCAGCAGCCTTCGGACCGACTCGCAAGCTTTCTTT. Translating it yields CASSLRTDSQAFF.

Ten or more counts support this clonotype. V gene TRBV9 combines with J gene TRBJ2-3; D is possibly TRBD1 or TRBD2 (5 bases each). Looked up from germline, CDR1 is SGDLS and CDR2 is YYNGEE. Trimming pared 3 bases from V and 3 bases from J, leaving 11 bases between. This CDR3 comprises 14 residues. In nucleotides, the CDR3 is TGTGCCAGCAGCGACGGGACGCTTACAGATACGCAGTATTTT. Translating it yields CASSDGTLTDTQYF.

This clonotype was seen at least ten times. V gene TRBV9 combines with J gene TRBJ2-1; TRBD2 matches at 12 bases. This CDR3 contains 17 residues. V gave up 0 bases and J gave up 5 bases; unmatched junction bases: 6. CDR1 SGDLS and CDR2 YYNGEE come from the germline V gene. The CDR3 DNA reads TGTGCCAGCAGCGTAGGGGCTAGCGGGGGGGTTGACAATGAGCAGTTCTTC. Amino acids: CASSVGASGGVDNEQFF.

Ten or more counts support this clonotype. CDR3 region: CASSVGVSSNEQFF. CDR3 bases: TGTGCCAGCAGCGTAGGGGTGTCGAGCAATGAGCAGTTCTTC. The chain combines TRBV9 with TRBJ2-1; no definite D call. This CDR3 has 14 residues. The germline CDR1 and CDR2 sequences are SGDLS and YYNGEE. V was clipped by 0 bases and J by 6 bases, with 10 bases between them.

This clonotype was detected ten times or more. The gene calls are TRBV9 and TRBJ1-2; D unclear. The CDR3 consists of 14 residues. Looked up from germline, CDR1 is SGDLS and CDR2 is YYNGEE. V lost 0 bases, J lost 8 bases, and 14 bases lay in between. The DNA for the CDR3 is TGTGCCAGCAGCGTAGGGGCCCCGTCGGGGGGCTACACCTTC. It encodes CASSVGAPSGGYTF.